This T cell receptor beta chain emerged from a study of control samples from healthy donors and cancer patients. CDR1 is SNHLY and CDR2 is FYNNEI in the germline V gene. V shed 6 bases and J 4 bases; nucleotides not matched to a gene: 7. This CDR3 comprises 15 residues. The data were produced by immunoSEQ multiplex PCR, yet TCRdb's version contains in-frame clones alone and is incomplete. Of about 130,000 clones in the sample, around nine tenths were seen once. Material: PBMCs. This chain links TRBV2 with TRBJ2-2; 8 positions match TRBD2. This TCR derives from a man aged 45-60 years with head and neck cancer. The CDR3 coding sequence is TGTGCCAGCAGATTAGCGGGAAAGCGCACCGGGGAGCTGTTTTTT. Residues: CASRLAGKRTGELFF. The whole variable domain, remainder taken from reference TRBV2 and TRBJ2-2, is EPEVTQTPSHQVTQMGQEVILRCVPISNHLYFYWYRQILGQKVEFLVSFYNNEISEKSEIFDDQFSVERPDGSNFTLKIRSTKLEDSAMYFCASRLAGKRTGELFFGEGSRLTVL.